This TCR beta chain was documented in a study of blood T cell repertoires in COVID-19. Study-wide background: The origin of the acute and convalescent COVID-19 samples was the United States, Italy and Spain.

Per the study methods: Researchers report that nucleated cell counts were estimated from reference gene primer amplification. TCRdb's table, derived via immunoSEQ multiplex PCR, lists solely in-frame clones and lacks some. V and J calls plus clone size are reproduced from that table; the DNA served to infer D and trimming. This sample yields 40,000 to 50,000 clones, of which about 85% are seen a single time; roughly 4.5% belongs to the top ten. This clone came up a few times. V dropped 5 bases and J dropped 7; count of bases not matched to a gene: 4. This CDR3 comprises 13 residues. This TCR was recovered from a man between 60 and 75 years old with acute or convalescent COVID-19. The chain carries TRBV12-3 or TRBV12-4 and TRBJ1-4; 7 bases agree with TRBD1. Material for sequencing was peripheral blood. The CDR3 DNA reads as TGTGCCAGCAGTGACAGGGCTGGTGAAAAACTGTTTTTT. Translated, it gives CASSDRAGEKLFF.